This note documents a single T cell receptor (beta chain) sequence. Its specific antigen is unknown. The record has no base qualities; no much larger clone is one base away. At one collaborating source in Seattle, patients were enrolled during active infection and were followed longitudinally through the course of disease. Whole blood was collected in K2EDTA tubes by collaborating institutions according to the institutions' own protocols. For TCRbeta analysis, collaborators shipped samples in one of three forms: frozen whole blood, isolated PBMCs, or DNA extracted from either of those sample types. These data come from a study of blood T cell repertoires in COVID-19 (dated by TCRdb to about 2020). With respect to the entire study: Collaborator samples came from the United States, Italy and Spain and covered acute and convalescent phases of COVID-19. A de-identified subject ID, COVID-19 status, age in years and sex were almost always included in the sample metadata. The material from the prospective study consisted of cDNA or gDNA derived from T cells, B-cell-depleted T cells, or PBMCs. The dataset comprised deeply sampled blood TCRbeta repertoires from subjects exposed to, actively infected with, or recovered from COVID-19. Samples came from the ongoing ImmuneRACE study (first 160 participants) plus 1,254 subjects from 6 global collaborators. Where available, HLA class I and class II types were taken from metadata supplied by the sample provider and were not determined by assay-based typing. The repertoires were made available in a free public database intended to serve as a resource for research on the immune response to SARS-CoV-2. Overall study results and their limits: The quantity of clinical and demographic metadata differed by source and by participant and was supplied without curation.

The immunoSEQ Assay, a bias-controlled multiplex PCR, was used to amplify TCRbeta CDR3 regions from genomic DNA. Concerning the study's data processing: Within the assay, amplification of reference gene primers was used to estimate how many nucleated cells each sample contained. To quantify the absolute abundance of each unique TCRbeta CDR3 rearrangement, sequence reads were collapsed and filtered. For each sample, productive Simpson clonality was calculated as the square root of Simpson's diversity index across productive rearrangements. Sourced from immuneACCESS, this table was stored by TCRdb with only in-frame sequences that have V and J called. A share of the clones is absent; for the studies checked, an unresolved V gene accounts for under half, and the remainder has no known explanation. For V, J and clone size, that table is used; D and trimming come from the DNA. The table for this sample lists 150,000 to 200,000 clones; roughly 84% of them were counted only once. The ten largest clonotypes hold approximately 15% of the sample.

Sequencing used peripheral blood. The origin of this receptor is a woman aged 70-85 years with COVID-19, enrolled during active disease.

The CDR3 here reads CASTSSVAGGSDTEAFF. The DNA sequence is as follows: TGCGCCAGCACCTCTAGTGTTGCAGGGGGCTCCGACACTGAAGCTTTCTTT. The rearrangement joined TRBV10-1 to TRBJ1-1, and TRBD1 matches 8 of the central bases. Taken from the germline V gene (reference sequence), the CDR1 and CDR2 loops are WNHNN and SYGVQD. Relative to germline, V is missing 7 bases and J is missing 3 bases, with 16 bases of the junction outside any gene match. The cysteine opens and the phenylalanine closes a CDR3 of 17 amino acids. The sequence is cut down to CDR3 DNA, 51 bases in frame from base 1.